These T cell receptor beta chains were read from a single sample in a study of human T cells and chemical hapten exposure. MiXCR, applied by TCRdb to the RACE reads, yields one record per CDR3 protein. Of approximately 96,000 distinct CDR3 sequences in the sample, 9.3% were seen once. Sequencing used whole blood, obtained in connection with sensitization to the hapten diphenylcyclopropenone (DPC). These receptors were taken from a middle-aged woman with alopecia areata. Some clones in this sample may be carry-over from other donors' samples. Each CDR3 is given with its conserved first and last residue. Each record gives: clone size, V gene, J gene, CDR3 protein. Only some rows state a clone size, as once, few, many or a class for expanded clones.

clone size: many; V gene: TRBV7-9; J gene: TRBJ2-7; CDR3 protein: CASSLAGLSSEQYF
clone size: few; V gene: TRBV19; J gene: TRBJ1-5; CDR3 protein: CASSRSGTAKDSNQPQHF
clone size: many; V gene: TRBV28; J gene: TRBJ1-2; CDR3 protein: CASSLFSRFRPKDNYGYTF
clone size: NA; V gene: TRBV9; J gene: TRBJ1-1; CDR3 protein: CASSVAVNTEAFF
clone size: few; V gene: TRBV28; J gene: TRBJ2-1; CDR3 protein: CASWRNNEQFF
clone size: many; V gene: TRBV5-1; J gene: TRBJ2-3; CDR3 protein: CASSLAAITGTDTQYF
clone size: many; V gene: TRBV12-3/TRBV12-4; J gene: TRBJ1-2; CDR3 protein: CASNRGAGTNYGYTF
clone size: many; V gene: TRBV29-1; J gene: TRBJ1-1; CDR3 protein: CSVDVSGGTEAFF
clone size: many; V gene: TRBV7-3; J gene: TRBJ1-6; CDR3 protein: CASSFSGTGGSPLHF
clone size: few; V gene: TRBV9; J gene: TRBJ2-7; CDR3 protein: CASSVGAEPTYEQYF
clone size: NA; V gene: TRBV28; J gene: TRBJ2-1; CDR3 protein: CASSLWSLVDEQFF
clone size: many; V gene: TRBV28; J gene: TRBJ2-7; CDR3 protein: CASRVGRTYEQYF
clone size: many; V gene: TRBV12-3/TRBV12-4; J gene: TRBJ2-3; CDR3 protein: CASSLGLLTDTQYF
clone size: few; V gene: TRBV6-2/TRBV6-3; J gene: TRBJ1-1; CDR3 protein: CASITRPERGEAFF
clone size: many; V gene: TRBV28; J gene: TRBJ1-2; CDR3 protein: CASSLTENYGYTF
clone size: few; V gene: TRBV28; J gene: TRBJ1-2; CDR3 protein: CASSPTGGNGYTF
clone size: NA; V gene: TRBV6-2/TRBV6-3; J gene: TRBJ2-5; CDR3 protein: CASRRGTSKETQYF
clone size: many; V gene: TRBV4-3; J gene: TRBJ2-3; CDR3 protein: CASSPGTRDTQYF
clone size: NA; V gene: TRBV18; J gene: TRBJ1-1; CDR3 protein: CASSPTLGGATNTEAFF
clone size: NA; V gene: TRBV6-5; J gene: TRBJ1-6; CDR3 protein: CASSSEVPGSYNSPLHF
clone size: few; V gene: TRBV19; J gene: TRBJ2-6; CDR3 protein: CASNKGNSGANVLTF
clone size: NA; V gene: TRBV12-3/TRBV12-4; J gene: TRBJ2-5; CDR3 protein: CASRLPGGFQTQYF
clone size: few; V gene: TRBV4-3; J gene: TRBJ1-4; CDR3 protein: CASSQDRAEEKLFF
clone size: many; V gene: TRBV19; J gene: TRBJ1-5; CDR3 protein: CASSKQGWQGNQPQHF
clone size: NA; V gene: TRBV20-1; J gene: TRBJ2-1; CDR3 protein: CSASQVDPNRNEQFF
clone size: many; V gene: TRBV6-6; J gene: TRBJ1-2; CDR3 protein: CASSYQDRGNYGYTF
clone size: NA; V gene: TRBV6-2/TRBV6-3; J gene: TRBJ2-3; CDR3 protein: CASSYFRLYTDTQYF
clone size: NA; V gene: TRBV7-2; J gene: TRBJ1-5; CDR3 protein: CASSSGPDQPQHF
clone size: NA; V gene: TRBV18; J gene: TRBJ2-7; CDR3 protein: CASSPPLAGRGEQYF
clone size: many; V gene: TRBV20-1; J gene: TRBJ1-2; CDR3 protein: CSAAKQDYGYTF
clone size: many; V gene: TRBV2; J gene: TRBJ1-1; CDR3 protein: CASRAATGSTEAFF
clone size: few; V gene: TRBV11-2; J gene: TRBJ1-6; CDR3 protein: CASSLALGRLNSPLHF
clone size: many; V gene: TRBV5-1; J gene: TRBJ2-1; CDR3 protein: CASSPGLLSSYNEQFF
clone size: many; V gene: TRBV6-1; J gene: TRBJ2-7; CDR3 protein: CASSETRSASYEQYF
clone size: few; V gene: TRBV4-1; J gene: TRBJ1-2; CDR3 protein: CASSLQTGTNYGYTF
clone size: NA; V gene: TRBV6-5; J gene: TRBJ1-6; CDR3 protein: CASSYGHSSPLHF
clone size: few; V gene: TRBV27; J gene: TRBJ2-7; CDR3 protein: CASSRWGLAGGISSYEQYF
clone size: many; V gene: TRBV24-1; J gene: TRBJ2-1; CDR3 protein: CATSVNGGPKSYNEQFF
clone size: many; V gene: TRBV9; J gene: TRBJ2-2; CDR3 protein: CASSVGSWTAVNTGELFF
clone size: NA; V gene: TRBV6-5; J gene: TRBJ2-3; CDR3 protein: CASSSAGGSKLDTQYF
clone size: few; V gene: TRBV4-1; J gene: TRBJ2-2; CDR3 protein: CASSITLQGSGELFF
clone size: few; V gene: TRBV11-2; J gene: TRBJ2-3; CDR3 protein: CASSPRGGTSGRARDTQYF
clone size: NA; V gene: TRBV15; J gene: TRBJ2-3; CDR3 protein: CATSNMGAGDTQYF
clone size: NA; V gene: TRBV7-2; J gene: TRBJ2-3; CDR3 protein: CASSPRRSTDTQYF
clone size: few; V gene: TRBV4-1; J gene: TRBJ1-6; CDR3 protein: CASGPGTYNSPLHF
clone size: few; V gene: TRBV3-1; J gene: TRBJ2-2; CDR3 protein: CASSPASPYGPNTGELFF
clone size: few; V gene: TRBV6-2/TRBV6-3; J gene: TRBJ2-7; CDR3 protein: CASSRATLPYEQYF